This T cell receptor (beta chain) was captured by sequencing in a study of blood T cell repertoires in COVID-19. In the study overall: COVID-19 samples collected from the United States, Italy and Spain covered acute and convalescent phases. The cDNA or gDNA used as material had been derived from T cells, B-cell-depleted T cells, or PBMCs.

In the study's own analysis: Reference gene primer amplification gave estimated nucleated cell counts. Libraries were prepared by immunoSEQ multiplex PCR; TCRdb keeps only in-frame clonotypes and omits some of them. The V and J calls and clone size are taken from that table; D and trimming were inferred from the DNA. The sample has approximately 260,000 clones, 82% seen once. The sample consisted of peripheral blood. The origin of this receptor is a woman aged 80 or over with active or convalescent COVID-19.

DNA for the CDR3: TGTGCCAGCAGCTTGGTGGGACAGGGGGCGGGTGAGCAGTACTTC. It is translated as CASSLVGQGAGEQYF. The chain links TRBV5-4 to TRBJ2-7; 12 positions match TRBD1. From germline, CDR1 is SGHNT and CDR2 YYREEE (reference sequence). The CDR3 is 15 residues long. The J segment lost 7 bases and the V segment lost 0 bases, leaving 5 bases of the junction unmatched.